This record looks at one T cell receptor beta chain sequence and its context. This sample is drawn from a study of cytomegalovirus exposure and HLA in healthy donors. V lost 0 bases to trimming and J lost 4 bases; unmatched junction nucleotides: 1. The CDR3 covers 16 residues. Germline V lookup: CDR1 SGHKS, CDR2 YYEKEE (reference sequence). Researchers ran the PCR with 60 Vbeta and 13 Jbeta primers. Data came from immunoSEQ multiplex PCR; TCRdb stores just in-frame clones and leaves some out. This sample carries under 150,000 clones, approximately 68% of them seen once, and the ten largest clones take 2% to 2.5%.

This sequence originates from a man aged 35-49 years in good health and CMV-seronegative. Material: PBMCs. The chain has TRBV5-5 and TRBJ2-1; TRBD2 matches 13 bases. CDR3 amino acids: CASSLGTSGGYNEQFF. CDR3 in DNA: TGTGCCAGCAGCTTGGGGACTAGCGGGGGATACAATGAGCAGTTCTTC.